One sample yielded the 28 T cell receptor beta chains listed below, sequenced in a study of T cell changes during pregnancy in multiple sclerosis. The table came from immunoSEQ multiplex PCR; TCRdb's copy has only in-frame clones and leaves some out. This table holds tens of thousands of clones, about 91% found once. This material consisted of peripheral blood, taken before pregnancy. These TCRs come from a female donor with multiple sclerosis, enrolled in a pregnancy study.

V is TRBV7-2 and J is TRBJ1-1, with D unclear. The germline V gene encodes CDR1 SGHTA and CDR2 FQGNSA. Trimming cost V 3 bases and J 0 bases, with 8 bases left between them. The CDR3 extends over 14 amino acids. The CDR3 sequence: CASSFSQVNTEAFF. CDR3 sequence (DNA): TGTGCCAGCAGCTTCTCCCAGGTGAACACTGAAGCTTTCTTT.

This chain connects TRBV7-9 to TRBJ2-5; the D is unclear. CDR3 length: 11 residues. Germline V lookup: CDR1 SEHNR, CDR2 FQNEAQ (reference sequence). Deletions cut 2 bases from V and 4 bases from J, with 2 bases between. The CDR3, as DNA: TGTGCCAGCAGCTTACTAGAGACCCAGTACTTC. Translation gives CASSLLETQYF.

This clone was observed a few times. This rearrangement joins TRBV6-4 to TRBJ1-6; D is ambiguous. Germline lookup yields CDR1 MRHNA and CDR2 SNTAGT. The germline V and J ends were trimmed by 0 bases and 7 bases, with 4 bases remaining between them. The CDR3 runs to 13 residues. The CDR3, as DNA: TGTGCCAGCAGTGACTCGACAAATTCACCCCTCCACTTT. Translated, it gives CASSDSTNSPLHF.

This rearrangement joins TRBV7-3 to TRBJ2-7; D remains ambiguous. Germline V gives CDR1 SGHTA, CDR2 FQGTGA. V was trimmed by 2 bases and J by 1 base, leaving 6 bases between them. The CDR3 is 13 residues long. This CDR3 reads CASSLDRSYEQYF. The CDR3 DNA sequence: TGTGCCAGCAGCTTAGATCGGTCCTACGAGCAGTACTTC.

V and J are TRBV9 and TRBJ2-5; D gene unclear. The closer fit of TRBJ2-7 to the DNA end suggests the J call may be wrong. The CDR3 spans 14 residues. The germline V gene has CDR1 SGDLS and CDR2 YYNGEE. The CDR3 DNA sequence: TGTGCCAGCAGCGTAGTCCCGAACTCCTACGAGCAGTACTTC. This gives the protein CASSVVPNSYEQYF.

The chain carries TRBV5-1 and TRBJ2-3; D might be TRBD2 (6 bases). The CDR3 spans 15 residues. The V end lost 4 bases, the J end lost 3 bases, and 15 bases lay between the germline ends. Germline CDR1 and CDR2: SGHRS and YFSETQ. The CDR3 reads CASSPIGGRTDTQYF. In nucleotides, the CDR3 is TGCGCCAGCAGCCCTATAGGAGGGAGGACAGATACGCAGTATTTT.

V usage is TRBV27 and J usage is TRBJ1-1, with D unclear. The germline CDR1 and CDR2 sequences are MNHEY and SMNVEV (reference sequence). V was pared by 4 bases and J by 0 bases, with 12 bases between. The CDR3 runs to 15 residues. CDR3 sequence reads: CASSSIGAVNTEAFF. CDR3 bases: TGTGCCAGCAGTTCGATAGGAGCAGTGAACACTGAAGCTTTCTTT.

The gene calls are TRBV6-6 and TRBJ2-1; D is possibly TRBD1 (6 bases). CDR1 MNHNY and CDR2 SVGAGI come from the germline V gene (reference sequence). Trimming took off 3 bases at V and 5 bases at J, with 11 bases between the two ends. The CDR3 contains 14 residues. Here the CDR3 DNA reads TGTGCCAGCAGTTATACAGGGACCAACAATGAGCAGTTCTTC. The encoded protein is CASSYTGTNNEQFF.

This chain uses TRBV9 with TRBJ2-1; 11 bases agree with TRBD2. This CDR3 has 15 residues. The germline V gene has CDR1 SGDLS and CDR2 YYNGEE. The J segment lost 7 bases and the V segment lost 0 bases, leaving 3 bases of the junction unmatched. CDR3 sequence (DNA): TGTGCCAGCAGCGTAGAACTAGCGGGGGATAATGAGCAGTTCTTC. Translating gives CASSVELAGDNEQFF.

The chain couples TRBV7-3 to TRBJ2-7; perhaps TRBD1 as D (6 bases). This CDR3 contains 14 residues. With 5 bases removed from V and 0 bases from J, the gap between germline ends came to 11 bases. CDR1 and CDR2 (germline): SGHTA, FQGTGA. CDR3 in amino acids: CASSQTGLSYEQYF. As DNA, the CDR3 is TGTGCCAGCAGCCAAACAGGGCTCTCCTACGAGCAGTACTTC.

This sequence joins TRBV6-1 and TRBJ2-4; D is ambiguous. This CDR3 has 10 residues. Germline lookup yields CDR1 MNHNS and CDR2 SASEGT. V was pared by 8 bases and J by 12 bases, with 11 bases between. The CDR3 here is CASGETNQYF. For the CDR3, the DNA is TGTGCCAGCGGCGAGACAAATCAGTACTTC.

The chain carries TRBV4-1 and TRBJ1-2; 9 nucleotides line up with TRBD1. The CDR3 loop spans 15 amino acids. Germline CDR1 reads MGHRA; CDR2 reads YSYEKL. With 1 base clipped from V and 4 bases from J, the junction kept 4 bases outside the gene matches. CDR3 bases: TGCGCCAGCAGCCAAGTAACGACAGGGGGCTATGGCTACACCTTC. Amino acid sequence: CASSQVTTGGYGYTF.

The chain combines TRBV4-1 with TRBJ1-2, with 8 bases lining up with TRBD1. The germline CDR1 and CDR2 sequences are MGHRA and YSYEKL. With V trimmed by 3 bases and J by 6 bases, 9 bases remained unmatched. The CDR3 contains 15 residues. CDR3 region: CASSQTGDRSNGYTF. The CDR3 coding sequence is TGCGCCAGCAGCCAGACAGGGGACAGATCCAATGGCTACACCTTC.

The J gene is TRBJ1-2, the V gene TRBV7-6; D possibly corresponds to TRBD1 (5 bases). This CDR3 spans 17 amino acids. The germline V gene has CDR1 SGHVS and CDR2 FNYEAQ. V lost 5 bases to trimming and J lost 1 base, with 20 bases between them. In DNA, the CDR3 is TGTGCCAGCAGCCGGGGGACGGATTCACGAGATAACTATGGCTACACCTTC. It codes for CASSRGTDSRDNYGYTF.

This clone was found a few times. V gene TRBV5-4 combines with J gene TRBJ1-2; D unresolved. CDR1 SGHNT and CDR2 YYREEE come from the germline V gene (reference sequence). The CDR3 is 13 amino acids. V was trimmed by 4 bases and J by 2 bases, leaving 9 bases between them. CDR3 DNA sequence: TGTGCCAGCAGCCACTCAACGAACTATGGCTACACCTTC. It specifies CASSHSTNYGYTF.

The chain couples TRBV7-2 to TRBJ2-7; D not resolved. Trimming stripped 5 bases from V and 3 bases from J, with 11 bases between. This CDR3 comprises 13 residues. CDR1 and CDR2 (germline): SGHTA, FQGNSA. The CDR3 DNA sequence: TGTGCCAGCAGCACTTTTTTCGGCTACGAGCAGTACTTC. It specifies CASSTFFGYEQYF.

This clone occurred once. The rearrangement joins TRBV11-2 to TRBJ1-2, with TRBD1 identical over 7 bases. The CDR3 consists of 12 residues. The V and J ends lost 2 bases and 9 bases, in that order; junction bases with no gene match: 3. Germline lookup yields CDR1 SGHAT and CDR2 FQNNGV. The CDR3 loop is CASSLTGDRYTF. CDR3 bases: TGTGCCAGCAGCTTAACAGGGGATCGCTACACCTTC.

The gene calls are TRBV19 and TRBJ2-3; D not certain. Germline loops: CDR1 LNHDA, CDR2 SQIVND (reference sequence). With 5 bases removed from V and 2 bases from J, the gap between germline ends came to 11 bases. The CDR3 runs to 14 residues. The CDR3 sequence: CASSGRPITDTQYF. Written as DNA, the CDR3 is TGTGCCAGTAGTGGGCGACCTATCACAGATACGCAGTATTTT.

The CDR3 DNA is TGTGCCTGGAGTTACGGTATGCCAAATTCACCCCTCCACTTT. It encodes CAWSYGMPNSPLHF. V gene TRBV30 combines with J gene TRBJ1-6, with D hard to call. This CDR3 comprises 14 residues. Trimming took 2 bases from V and 7 from J, leaving 12 bases between them. CDR1 GTSNPN and CDR2 SVGIG come from the germline V gene (reference sequence).

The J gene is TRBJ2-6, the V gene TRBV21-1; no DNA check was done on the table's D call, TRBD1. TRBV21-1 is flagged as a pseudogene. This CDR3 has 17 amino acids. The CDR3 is CASSTPGTASGANVLTF. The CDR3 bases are TGTGCCAGCAGCACACCCGGGACAGCCTCTGGGGCCAACGTCCTGACTTTC.

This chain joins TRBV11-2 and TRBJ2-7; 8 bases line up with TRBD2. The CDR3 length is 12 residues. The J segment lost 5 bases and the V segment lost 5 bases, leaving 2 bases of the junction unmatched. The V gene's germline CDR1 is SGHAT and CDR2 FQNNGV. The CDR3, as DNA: TGTGCCAGCAGCCACGGGAGGGACGAGCAGTACTTC. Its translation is CASSHGRDEQYF.

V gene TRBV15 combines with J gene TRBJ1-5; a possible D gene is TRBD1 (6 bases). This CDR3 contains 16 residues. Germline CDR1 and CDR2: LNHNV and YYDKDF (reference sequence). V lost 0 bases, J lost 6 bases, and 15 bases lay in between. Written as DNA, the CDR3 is TGTGCCACCAGCAGAGAGGCAAGGTCAGGGGCTCAGCCCCAGCATTTT. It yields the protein CATSREARSGAQPQHF.

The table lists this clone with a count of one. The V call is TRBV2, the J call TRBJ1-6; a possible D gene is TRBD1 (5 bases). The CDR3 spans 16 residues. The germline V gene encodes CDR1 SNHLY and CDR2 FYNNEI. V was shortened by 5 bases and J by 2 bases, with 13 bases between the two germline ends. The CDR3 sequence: CASSRRAEAYNSPLHF. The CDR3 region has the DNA TGTGCCAGCAGTCGCAGGGCAGAGGCCTATAATTCACCCCTCCACTTT.

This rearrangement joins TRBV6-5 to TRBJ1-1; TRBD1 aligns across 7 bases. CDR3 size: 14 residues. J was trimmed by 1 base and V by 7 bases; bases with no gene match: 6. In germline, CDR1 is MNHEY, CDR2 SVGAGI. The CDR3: CASTSQGRNTEAFF. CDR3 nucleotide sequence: TGTGCCAGCACCTCACAGGGGAGGAACACTGAAGCTTTCTTT.

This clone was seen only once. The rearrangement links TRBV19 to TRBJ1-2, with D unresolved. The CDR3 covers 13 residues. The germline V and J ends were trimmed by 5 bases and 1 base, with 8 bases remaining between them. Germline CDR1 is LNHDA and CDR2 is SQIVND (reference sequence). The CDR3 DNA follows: TGTGCCAGTAGTCGCGGGAATAACTATGGCTACACCTTC. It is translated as CASSRGNNYGYTF. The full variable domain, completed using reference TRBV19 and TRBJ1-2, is DGGITQSPKYLFRKEGQNVTLSCEQNLNHDAMYWYRQDPGQGLRLIYYSQIVNDFQKGDIAEGYSVSREKKESFPLTVTSAQKNPTAFYLCASSRGNNYGYTFGSGTRLTVV.

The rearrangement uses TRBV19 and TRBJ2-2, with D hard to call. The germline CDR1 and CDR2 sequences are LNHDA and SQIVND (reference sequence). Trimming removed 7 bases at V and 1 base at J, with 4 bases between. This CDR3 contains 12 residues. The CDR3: CASKLNTGELFF. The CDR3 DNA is TGTGCCAGTAAACTGAACACCGGGGAGCTGTTTTTT.

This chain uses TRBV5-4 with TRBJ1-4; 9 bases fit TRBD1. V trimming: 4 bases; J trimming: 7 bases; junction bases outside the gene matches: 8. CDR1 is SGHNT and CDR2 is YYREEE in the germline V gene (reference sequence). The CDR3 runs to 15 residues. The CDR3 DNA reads TGTGCCAGCAGCGCGGGACAGGGTTTGCGTGAAAAACTGTTTTTT. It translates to CASSAGQGLREKLFF.

This chain's CDR3 is CASSVNSRYGYTF. CDR3 nucleotides: TGTGCCAGCAGTGTGAACAGTCGCTATGGCTACACCTTC. The chain recombines TRBV6-1 with TRBJ1-2; D ambiguous. Germline V gene lookup returns CDR1 MNHNS and CDR2 SASEGT. Trimming removed 4 bases from V and 4 bases from J, with 10 bases in between. The CDR3 has 13 amino acids.